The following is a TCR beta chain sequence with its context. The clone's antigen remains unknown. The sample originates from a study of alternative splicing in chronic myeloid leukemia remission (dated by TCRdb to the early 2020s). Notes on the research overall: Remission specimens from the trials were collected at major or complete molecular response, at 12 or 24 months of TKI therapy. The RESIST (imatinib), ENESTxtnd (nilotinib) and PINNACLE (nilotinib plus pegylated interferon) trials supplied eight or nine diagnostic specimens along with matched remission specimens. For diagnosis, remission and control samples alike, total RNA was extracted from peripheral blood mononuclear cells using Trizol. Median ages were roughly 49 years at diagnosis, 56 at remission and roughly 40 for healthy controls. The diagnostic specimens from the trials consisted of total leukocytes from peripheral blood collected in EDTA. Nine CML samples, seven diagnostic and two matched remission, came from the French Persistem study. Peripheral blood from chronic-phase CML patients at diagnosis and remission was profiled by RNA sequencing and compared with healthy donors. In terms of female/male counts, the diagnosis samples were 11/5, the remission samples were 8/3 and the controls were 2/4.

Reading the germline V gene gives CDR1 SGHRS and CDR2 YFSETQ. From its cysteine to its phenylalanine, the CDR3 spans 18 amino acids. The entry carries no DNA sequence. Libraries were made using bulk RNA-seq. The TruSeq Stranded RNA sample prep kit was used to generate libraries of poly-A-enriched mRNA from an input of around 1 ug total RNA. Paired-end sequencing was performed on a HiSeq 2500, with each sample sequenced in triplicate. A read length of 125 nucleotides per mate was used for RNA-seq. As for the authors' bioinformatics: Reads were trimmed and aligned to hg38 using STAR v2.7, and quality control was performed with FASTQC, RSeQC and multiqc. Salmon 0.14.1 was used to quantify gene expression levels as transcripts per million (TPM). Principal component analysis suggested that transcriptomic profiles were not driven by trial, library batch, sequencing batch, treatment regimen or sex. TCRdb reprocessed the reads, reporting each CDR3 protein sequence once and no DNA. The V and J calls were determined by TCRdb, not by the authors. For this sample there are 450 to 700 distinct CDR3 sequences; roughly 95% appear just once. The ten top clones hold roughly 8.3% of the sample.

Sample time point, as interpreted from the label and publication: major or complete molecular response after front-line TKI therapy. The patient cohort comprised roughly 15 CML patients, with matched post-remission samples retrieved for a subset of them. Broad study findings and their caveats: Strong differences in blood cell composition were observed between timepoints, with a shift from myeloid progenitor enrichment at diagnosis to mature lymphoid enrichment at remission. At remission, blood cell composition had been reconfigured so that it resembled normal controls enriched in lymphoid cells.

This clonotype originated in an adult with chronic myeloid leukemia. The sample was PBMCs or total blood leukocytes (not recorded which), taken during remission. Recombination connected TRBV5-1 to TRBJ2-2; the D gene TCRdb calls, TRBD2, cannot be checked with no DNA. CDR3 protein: CASSRATGTSTNTGELFF.